These 17 T cell receptor beta chains share one sample of origin, sequenced in a study of blood T cell repertoires in COVID-19. The table came from immunoSEQ multiplex PCR; TCRdb's copy has only in-frame clones and leaves some out. The repertoire has about 190,000 clones, about 77% of them found once; the top ten carry 17%. Sequencing used PBMCs or T cells enriched from blood (not recorded which). These receptors all come from a woman between 45 and 65 years old with acute COVID-19.

V and J are TRBV4-1 and TRBJ1-2, with D uncertain. Germline V gene lookup returns CDR1 MGHRA and CDR2 YSYEKL. CDR3 length: 15 amino acids. The V end lost 0 bases, the J end lost 4 bases, and 12 bases lay between the germline ends. CDR3 sequence (DNA): TGCGCCAGCAGCCAAGAGGCGGGAACTTTCTATGGCTACACCTTC. Translation gives CASSQEAGTFYGYTF.

This clone has a handful of counts. The J gene is TRBJ1-1, the V gene TRBV7-8, with D unresolved. In germline, CDR1 is SGHVS, CDR2 FQNEAQ. CDR3 length: 14 residues. Between the trimmed V and J ends, which lost 1 base and 7 bases, there was a span of 13 bases. The chain's CDR3 is CASSLGGRELEAFF. Here the CDR3 DNA reads TGTGCCAGCAGCTTAGGAGGTCGGGAGCTTGAAGCTTTCTTT. Based on the CDR3 plus reference TRBV7-8 and TRBJ1-1, the full variable domain is GAGVSQSPRYKVAKRGQDVALRCDPISGHVSLFWYQQALGQGPEFLTYFQNEAQLDKSGLPSDRFFAERPEGSVSTLKIQRTQQEDSAVYLCASSLGGRELEAFFGQGTRLTVV.

This clone was counted a few times. The chain links TRBV29-1 to TRBJ2-3; D perhaps matches TRBD2 (6 bases). Germline CDR1 reads SQVTM; CDR2 reads ANQGSEA. V lost 5 bases and J 8 bases, leaving 14 bases between the germline ends. The CDR3 consists of 12 residues. The CDR3 protein is CSVRRDGGTQYF. CDR3 sequence (DNA): TGCAGCGTTCGGCGGGACGGCGGTACGCAGTATTTT.

The V and J genes are TRBV27 and TRBJ1-2; the match to TRBD1 covers 7 bases. V lost 5 bases to trimming and J lost 5 bases; unmatched junction nucleotides: 11. Germline lookup yields CDR1 MNHEY and CDR2 SMNVEV (reference sequence). This CDR3 has 15 residues. CDR3 bases: TGTGCCAGCAGTGGCTACGGGACAGAAGTATATGGCTACACCTTC. Encoded protein: CASSGYGTEVYGYTF.

The chain employs TRBV3-1 (or the pseudogene TRBV3-2) and TRBJ1-2; TRBD1 agrees at 11 bases. Unmatched junction bases numbered 11, after V lost 4 bases and J lost 7 bases. The CDR3 is 16 residues long. Germline CDR1 and CDR2: LGHDT and YNNKEL (reference sequence). The CDR3 is CASSLPIGQGASGYTF. The CDR3 coding sequence is TGTGCCAGCAGCCTGCCCATAGGACAGGGGGCGTCTGGCTACACCTTC.

The chain is built from TRBV6-1 and TRBJ2-7; 8 bases are a match to TRBD1. After removal of 6 bases from V and 3 bases from J, the junction contained 10 bases not matched to a gene. The germline V gene has CDR1 MNHNS and CDR2 SASEGT. The CDR3 is 15 amino acids. The CDR3 reads CASSRTGSQLYEQYV. The CDR3 coding sequence is TGTGCCAGCAGCCGGACAGGGTCTCAGCTCTACGAGCAGTACGTC.

This chain uses TRBV7-3 with TRBJ2-3; the D gene is possibly TRBD1 (6 bases). Germline assignment: CDR1 SGHTA and CDR2 FQGTGA. The CDR3 runs 16 residues. The V gene lost 2 bases and the J gene lost 5 bases, with 17 bases spanning the gap. Here the CDR3 reads CASSLGQGGRGDTQYF. The CDR3, as DNA: TGTGCCAGCAGCTTAGGCCAAGGGGGAAGGGGAGATACGCAGTATTTT. The full variable domain, in which reference TRBV7-3 and TRBJ2-3 provide the parts outside the CDR3, is GAGVSQTPSNKVTEKGKYVELRCDPISGHTALYWYRQSLGQGPEFLIYFQGTGAADDSGLPNDRFFAVRPEGSVSTLKIQRTERGDSAVYLCASSLGQGGRGDTQYFGPGTRLTVL.

The V gene is TRBV19, the J gene TRBJ1-2, with a possible D match to TRBD1 (5 bases). This CDR3 region has 15 residues. V lost 3 bases and J lost 4, with 15 bases in between. Germline values: CDR1 LNHDA, CDR2 SQIVND (reference sequence). The CDR3 nucleotides are TGTGCCAGTAGTATTGGGGCAGGGAACGCCTATGGCTACACCTTC. Its protein product is CASSIGAGNAYGYTF.

The table lists this clone with a few counts. The V and J genes are TRBV5-1 and TRBJ1-5, with D perhaps TRBD1 (5 bases). The CDR3 loop spans 18 amino acids. The V gene lost 7 bases and the J gene lost 1 base, with 24 bases spanning the gap. Germline values: CDR1 SGHRS, CDR2 YFSETQ. CDR3 nucleotide sequence: TGCGCCAGCGCCGTCGGGGGATGGGCCACGGGGAGCAATCAGCCCCAGCATTTT. Translating gives CASAVGGWATGSNQPQHF. Combining the CDR3 with reference TRBV5-1 and TRBJ1-5 gives the whole variable domain KAGVTQTPRYLIKTRGQQVTLSCSPISGHRSVSWYQQTPGQGLQFLFEYFSETQRNKGNFPGRFSGRQFSNSRSEMNVSTLELGDSALYLCASAVGGWATGSNQPQHFGDGTRLSIL.

The chain uses TRBV19 and TRBJ1-2, with a possible D match to TRBD1 (5 bases). Germline V CDR1 and CDR2: LNHDA, SQIVND (reference sequence). V lost 4 bases and J 1 base, leaving 13 bases between the germline ends. CDR3 length: 15 amino acids. CDR3 in DNA: TGTGCCAGTAGTAGCAGGACAAGTGTTAACTATGGCTACACCTTC. Amino acids: CASSSRTSVNYGYTF.

The CDR3, as DNA: TGTGCCAGTAGTATTTGGGGGGTGATCACCGGGGAGCTGTTTTTT. Translation gives CASSIWGVITGELFF. J is TRBJ2-2 and V is TRBV19, with TRBD2 as a possible D gene (6 bases). CDR3 length: 15 amino acids. Between the trimmed V and J ends, which lost 3 bases and 4 bases, there was a span of 12 bases. Germline CDR1 is LNHDA and CDR2 is SQIVND (reference sequence).

This chain joins TRBV27 and TRBJ2-5, with 11 positions matching TRBD2. J gave up 2 bases and V 6 bases, and 8 bases lay outside the gene matches. Germline V CDR1 and CDR2: MNHEY, SMNVEV (reference sequence). CDR3 length: 16 amino acids. The CDR3 nucleotides read TGTGCCAGCAGCTCCGGGACTAGCGGATTTCAAGAGACCCAGTACTTC. This codes for CASSSGTSGFQETQYF.

The chain links TRBV28 to TRBJ1-6, with 8 bases lining up with TRBD1. The trim removed 7 bases at V and 7 bases at J, leaving 12 bases unmatched. From germline, CDR1 is MDHEN and CDR2 SYDVKM. The CDR3 is made up of 16 amino acids. The CDR3 bases are TGTGCCAGCACCAACCAGGGGGCGGGCTGGAATTCACCCCTCCACTTT. This translates into CASTNQGAGWNSPLHF.

The chain employs TRBV9 and TRBJ1-6; weak D call: TRBD1 (5 bases). This CDR3 region has 16 residues. Trimming cost V 3 bases and J 10 bases, with 20 bases left between them. The germline V gene has CDR1 SGDLS and CDR2 YYNGEE. The CDR3 nucleotides read TGTGCCAGCAGCGCCTCAATTGGGGGGTCCGGGTCACCCCTCCACTTT. Translation gives CASSASIGGSGSPLHF.

The rearrangement joins TRBV14 to TRBJ2-5, with 7 bases fitting TRBD2. This CDR3 is 15 amino acids long. Germline assignment: CDR1 SGHDN and CDR2 FVKESK. V gave up 6 bases and J gave up 4 bases; unmatched junction bases: 11. The CDR3 sequence is CASSPSRGVGETQYF. In nucleotides, the CDR3 is TGTGCCAGCAGTCCATCTCGGGGGGTGGGAGAGACCCAGTACTTC.

The gene calls are TRBV5-8 and TRBJ2-7; D unclear. Germline CDR1 SGHTS, CDR2 YDEGEE. The CDR3 extends over 14 amino acids. Trimming removed 4 bases at V and 0 bases at J, with 11 bases between. The CDR3 loop is CASSPRGASYEQYV. CDR3 DNA sequence: TGTGCCAGCAGCCCCAGAGGCGCCTCCTACGAGCAGTACGTC.

In this sample, this clone turned up a few times. The chain carries TRBV11-2 and TRBJ1-6; 7 bases align to TRBD1. Trimming took 1 base from V and 10 from J; bases not matched to a gene: 4. The V gene's germline CDR1 is SGHAT and CDR2 FQNNGV. The CDR3 length is 14 residues. The CDR3 reads CASSLGTGSSPLHF. CDR3 sequence (DNA): TGTGCCAGCAGCTTAGGGACAGGATCATCACCCCTCCACTTT.